The 14 T cell receptor beta chains reported below all come from one sample, sequenced in a study of blood T cell repertoires in COVID-19. TCRdb keeps only in-frame clones here, not all; method: immunoSEQ multiplex PCR. The sample contains fewer than 200,000 clones, approximately 86% of which appear only once. Sequencing was done on a sample of PBMCs or T cells enriched from blood (not recorded which). Every receptor here comes from a woman aged 40 to 55 in a cohort exposed to, infected with or recovered from COVID-19 (not recorded which).

V is TRBV10-1 and J is TRBJ2-5, with a tentative D call TRBD1 (5 bases). Germline lookup yields CDR1 WNHNN and CDR2 SYGVQD (reference sequence). This CDR3 has 15 residues. V lost 0 bases and J 2 bases, leaving 10 bases between the germline ends. CDR3 sequence: CASSESKTAQETQYF. The CDR3 coding sequence is TGCGCCAGCAGTGAGTCGAAGACAGCTCAAGAGACCCAGTACTTC.

This clone was recorded a few times. At the DNA level, this CDR3 is encoded by other sequences in the same sample as well. The CDR3 loop is CASSFGGVEQYF. DNA for the CDR3: TGTGCCAGCAGTTTTGGGGGGGTCGAGCAGTACTTC. The V and J genes are TRBV27 and TRBJ2-7; 7 nucleotides align to TRBD2. The germline CDR1 and CDR2 sequences are MNHEY and SMNVEV (reference sequence). This CDR3 has 12 residues. With V trimmed by 3 bases and J by 6 bases, 2 bases remained unmatched.

The gene calls are TRBV13 and TRBJ1-1; TRBD1 is a possible D gene (5 bases). V lost 5 bases to trimming and J lost 5 bases, with 9 bases between them. Germline V lookup: CDR1 PRHDT, CDR2 FYEKMQ (reference sequence). This CDR3 contains 12 residues. The CDR3 region is CASSITGTEAFF. Here the CDR3 DNA reads TGTGCCAGCAGCATCACAGGAACTGAAGCTTTCTTT. Full variable domain (rest looked up from reference TRBV13 and TRBJ1-1): AAGVIQSPRHLIKEKRETATLKCYPIPRHDTVYWYQQGPGQDPQFLISFYEKMQSDKGSIPDRFSAQQFSDYHSELNMSSLELGDSALYFCASSITGTEAFFGQGTRLTVV.

This clone was seen a single time. The chain links TRBV24-1 to TRBJ1-2; D possibly corresponds to TRBD1 (6 bases). The V and J ends lost 4 bases and 2 bases respectively, with 13 bases between them. This CDR3 region has 15 residues. Germline CDR1 KGHDR, CDR2 SFDVKD. CDR3 protein: CATSDPRTVNYGYTF. CDR3 DNA sequence: TGTGCCACCAGTGACCCAAGGACAGTCAACTATGGCTACACCTTC.

This clone came up once. The chain joins TRBV29-1 to TRBJ2-5; TRBD2 might be the D (5 bases). The length of the CDR3 is 14 residues. From germline, CDR1 is SQVTM and CDR2 ANQGSEA. V shed 4 bases and J shed 5 bases, with 17 bases lying between them. CDR3 protein: CSVGSRTGLETQYF. CDR3 coding DNA: TGCAGCGTTGGGTCTAGAACGGGGTTGGAGACCCAGTACTTC.

The chain links TRBV27 to TRBJ1-1, with 9 bases matching TRBD1. Germline V CDR1 and CDR2: MNHEY, SMNVEV (reference sequence). Losses at the gene ends were 5 bases for V and 3 bases for J; bases not matched to a gene: 7. The CDR3 runs to 15 residues. In DNA, the CDR3 is TGTGCCAGCAGTCTTGTGACAGGGGGGCACACTGAAGCTTTCTTT. Residues: CASSLVTGGHTEAFF.

V usage is TRBV11-2 and J usage is TRBJ2-7; 8 nucleotides agree with TRBD2. The germline CDR1 and CDR2 sequences are SGHAT and FQNNGV. After removal of 5 bases from V and 5 bases from J, the junction contained 11 bases not matched to a gene. This CDR3 spans 15 amino acids. The CDR3, as DNA: TGTGCCAGCAGCGAGGGGCCTAGCGGGTGGGACGAGCAGTACTTC. Its protein product is CASSEGPSGWDEQYF.

The genes are TRBV11-3 and TRBJ1-1; 7 nucleotides line up with TRBD1. Germline V gives CDR1 SGHNT, CDR2 YENEEA. V was pared by 2 bases and J by 5 bases, with 8 bases of the junction left unmatched. The CDR3 is 15 amino acids. The CDR3 DNA reads TGTGCCAGCAGCTTAAACAGGGGAAGGGGAACTGAAGCTTTCTTT. Amino acids: CASSLNRGRGTEAFF.

The chain joins TRBV4-1 to TRBJ2-7, with TRBD2 as a possible D gene (5 bases). Trimming pared 0 bases from V and 3 bases from J, leaving 21 bases between. The germline gives CDR1 MGHRA, CDR2 YSYEKL. The CDR3 has 18 residues. The DNA for the CDR3 is TGCGCCAGCAGCCAAGATTCTAGGCAGGCCCTCAGCGGCTACGAGCAGTACTTC. Translating it yields CASSQDSRQALSGYEQYF.

As concerns this clone: At one end, the junction sequence differs from germline, possibly due to a read error. The chain employs TRBV6-5 and TRBJ1-2; 8 nucleotides line up with TRBD1. Germline CDR1 and CDR2: MNHEY and SVGAGI. The CDR3 spans 13 residues. In DNA form, the CDR3 reads TGTGCCAGCAGAGACAGGGGAGACTATAGCTACACCTTC. This sequence encodes CASRDRGDYSYTF.

The rearrangement uses TRBV7-9 and TRBJ2-5; D possibly corresponds to TRBD1 (7 bases). V shed 5 bases and J shed 5 bases, with 12 bases lying between them. CDR1 SEHNR and CDR2 FQNEAQ come from the germline V gene (reference sequence). The CDR3 contains 13 residues. The CDR3 sequence is CASSQGGLETQYF. DNA of the CDR3: TGTGCCAGCAGCCAGGGGGGCTTGGAGACCCAGTACTTC.

J is TRBJ2-3 and V is TRBV4-1, with a tentative D call TRBD2 (6 bases). Germline CDR1 and CDR2: MGHRA and YSYEKL. Trimming removed 0 bases at V and 3 bases at J, with 10 bases between. This CDR3 contains 15 residues. The DNA of the CDR3 is TGCGCCAGCAGCCAAGAGACTAGAAAAACAGATACGCAGTATTTT. It encodes CASSQETRKTDTQYF.

This clone was recorded many times. The rearrangement links TRBV25-1 to TRBJ1-1; the D gene is possibly TRBD1 (5 bases). The V gene's germline CDR1 is MGHDK and CDR2 SYGVNS. The CDR3 has 14 residues. The germline V and J ends were trimmed by 3 bases and 4 bases, with 12 bases remaining between them. CDR3 region: CASSDRDRATEAFF. The CDR3 coding sequence is TGTGCCAGCAGTGACAGGGATCGGGCCACTGAAGCTTTCTTT.

The chain has TRBV7-8 and TRBJ2-7; TRBD2 might be the D (5 bases). The CDR3 extends over 14 amino acids. Looked up from germline, CDR1 is SGHVS and CDR2 is FQNEAQ. The V end was cut by 1 base, the J end by 0 bases, with 7 bases between. The CDR3 region has the DNA TGTGCCAGCAGCTTAGTGGGGAGCTCCTACGAGCAGTACTTC. Encoded protein: CASSLVGSSYEQYF.